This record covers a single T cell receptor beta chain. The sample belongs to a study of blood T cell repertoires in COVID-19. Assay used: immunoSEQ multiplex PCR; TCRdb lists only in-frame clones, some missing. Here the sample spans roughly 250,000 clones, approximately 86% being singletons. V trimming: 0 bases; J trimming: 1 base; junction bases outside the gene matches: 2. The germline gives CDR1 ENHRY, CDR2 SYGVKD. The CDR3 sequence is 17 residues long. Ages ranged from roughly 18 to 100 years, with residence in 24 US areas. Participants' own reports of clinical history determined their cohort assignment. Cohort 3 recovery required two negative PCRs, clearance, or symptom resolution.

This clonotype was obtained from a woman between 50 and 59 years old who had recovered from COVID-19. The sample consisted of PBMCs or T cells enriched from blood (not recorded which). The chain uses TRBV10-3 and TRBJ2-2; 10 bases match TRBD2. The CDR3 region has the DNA TGTGCCATCAGTGAGTCGAGGACTAGCGGGAACACCGGGGAGCTGTTTTTT. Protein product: CAISESRTSGNTGELFF.